Listed below are T cell receptor beta chains from one sample, sequenced in a study of OX40 agonist ivuxolimab in advanced cancers. Sequencing used immunoSEQ multiplex PCR; TCRdb keeps in-frame clones, though not all of them. The sample carries more than 50,000 clones, less than 85% recorded once. The specimen was CD4+ or CD8+ T cells sorted from blood, collected in a trial of the OX40 agonist ivuxolimab. These TCRs come from an adult with an advanced solid tumor such as melanoma, head and neck, liver or kidney cancer. Each CDR3 is given with its conserved first and last residue. The D gene is left open where the match is weak. Expanded clones get a size class; other rows say once, few or many, or leave the size out.

.	TRBV20-1	TRBJ1-2	few	CSARGSRGDTF	TGCAGTGCTAGAGGCAGCAGGGGTGACACCTTC
.	TRBV4-3	TRBJ2-5	.	CASSQDLGGETQYF	TGCGCCAGCAGCCAAGACTTAGGGGGAGAGACCCAGTACTTC
.	TRBV5-3	TRBJ1-1	few	CARSLWCTEAFF	TGTGCCAGAAGCTTGTGGTGCACTGAAGCTTTCTTT
TRBD1	TRBV5-4	TRBJ2-5	.	CASSKGGTGGQETQYF	TGTGCCAGCAGCAAAGGAGGGACAGGCGGCCAAGAGACCCAGTACTTC
.	TRBV10-3	TRBJ1-3	.	CAINDGGASGNTIYF	TGTGCCATCAATGATGGGGGCGCTTCTGGAAACACCATATATTTT
.	TRBV6-5	TRBJ1-1	.	CASRQHSGEAFF	TGTGCCAGCAGACAACACTCGGGTGAAGCTTTCTTT
.	TRBV7-2	TRBJ1-3	.	CASSLEPSSGNTIYF	TGTGCCAGCAGCTTGGAGCCTAGCTCTGGAAACACCATATATTTT
TRBD1	TRBV9	TRBJ2-1	.	CASLRDREGNEQFF	TGTGCCAGCCTCCGGGACAGGGAAGGCAATGAGCAGTTCTTC
TRBD1	TRBV6-5	TRBJ2-7	.	CASSPTGGYEQYF	TGTGCCAGCAGTCCTACAGGGGGGTACGAGCAGTACTTC
.	TRBV2	TRBJ2-3	few	CASSEERRFGDTQYF	TGTGCCAGCAGTGAGGAAAGGCGGTTCGGGGATACGCAGTATTTT
TRBD1	TRBV29-1	TRBJ2-3	.	CSVLGAGGKDTQYF	TGCAGCGTGTTAGGGGCAGGGGGCAAAGATACGCAGTATTTT
.	TRBV19	TRBJ2-2	.	CASSIAADTGELFF	TGTGCCAGTAGTATTGCGGCGGACACCGGGGAGCTGTTTTTT
.	TRBV30	TRBJ1-6	.	CAWAPGTVVGAGSPLHF	TGTGCCTGGGCTCCCGGGACCGTTGTGGGAGCTGGGTCACCCCTCCACTTT
.	TRBV6-6	TRBJ1-1	once	CASRRNTEAFF	TGTGCCAGCAGGAGGAACACTGAAGCTTTCTTT
.	TRBV18	TRBJ2-6	.	CASSPSRGAGGANVLTF	TGTGCCAGCTCACCATCACGGGGGGCTGGTGGGGCCAACGTCCTGACTTTC
.	TRBV6-1	TRBJ1-1	.	CASSGMGRGVNTEAFF	TGTGCCAGCAGTGGAATGGGGAGAGGGGTGAACACTGAAGCTTTCTTT
TRBD1	TRBV9	TRBJ2-1	once	CASSVSFRRDRDDNEQFF	TGTGCCAGCAGCGTTTCTTTCCGACGGGACAGAGACGACAATGAGCAGTTCTTC
TRBD1	TRBV28	TRBJ1-4	.	CASSDRVGEKLFF	TGTGCCAGCAGCGACAGGGTGGGGGAAAAACTGTTTTTT
.	TRBV6-1	TRBJ1-1	.	CASSEGSAHGTEAFF	TGTGCCAGCAGTGAAGGCTCAGCCCATGGGACTGAAGCTTTCTTT
TRBD2	TRBV4-3	TRBJ2-5	.	CASSQGLAGYQETQYF	TGCGCCAGCAGCCAAGGACTAGCGGGGTACCAAGAGACCCAGTACTTC
.	TRBV5-1	TRBJ2-5	.	CASSLKRGEETQYF	TGCGCCAGCAGCTTGAAGAGGGGGGAGGAGACCCAGTACTTC
.	TRBV7-2	TRBJ2-4	.	CASSLAVGPQYF	TGTGCCAGCAGCTTAGCGGTAGGCCCTCAGTACTTC
TRBD1	TRBV9	TRBJ1-5	.	CASSVEADRGYQPQHF	TGTGCCAGCAGCGTAGAGGCGGACAGGGGGTATCAGCCCCAGCATTTT
.	TRBV6-1	TRBJ1-3	.	CASRLQGSLETAIYF	TGTGCCAGCAGGCTACAGGGATCTCTGGAAACGGCCATATATTTT
.	TRBV5-1	TRBJ2-7	.	CASSLGLGTPYEQYF	TGCGCCAGCAGCTTGGGACTAGGGACGCCTTACGAGCAGTACTTC
.	TRBV6-5	TRBJ2-5	.	CASMFVGARQETQYF	TGTGCCAGCATGTTTGTGGGAGCCCGACAAGAGACCCAGTACTTC
.	TRBV7-2	TRBJ1-5	.	CASSLPGNQPQHF	TGTGCCAGCAGCTTACCCGGGAATCAGCCCCAGCATTTT
.	TRBV28	TRBJ2-1	.	CASSWRYEQFF	TGTGCCAGCAGTTGGAGGTATGAGCAGTTCTTC
TRBD2	TRBV5-1	TRBJ2-1	.	CASSQGGLAGGRGNEQFF	TGCGCCAGCAGCCAGGGAGGACTAGCGGGAGGCCGGGGGAATGAGCAGTTCTTC
.	TRBV30	TRBJ2-5	once	CAWSVKETQYF	TGTGCCTGGAGCGTAAAAGAGACCCAGTACTTC
.	TRBV7-9	TRBJ2-7	.	CASSLEGSGSYF	TGTGCCAGCAGCTTAGAAGGTAGCGGATCGTACTTC
.	TRBV28	TRBJ2-2	once	CASSTTGQGSNTGELFF	TGTGCCAGCAGTACAACAGGGCAAGGATCGAACACCGGGGAGCTGTTTTTT
.	TRBV10-2	TRBJ2-5	few	CASSEVVGGSSLETQYF	TGCGCCAGCAGTGAGGTTGTAGGCGGCTCATCATTGGAGACCCAGTACTTC
TRBD2	TRBV7-9	TRBJ2-3	medium-sized	CASSVMRGGLGTDTQYF	TGTGCCAGCTCCGTTATGCGGGGGGGTCTTGGCACAGATACGCAGTATTTT
.	TRBV18	TRBJ2-7	once	CASSPTDQGLEQYF	TGTGCCAGCTCACCAACAGATCAGGGCCTCGAGCAGTACTTC
.	TRBV7-9	TRBJ2-7	.	CASSSFKGKRYEQYF	TGTGCCAGCAGCTCATTCAAGGGCAAACGCTACGAGCAGTACTTC
.	TRBV6-5	TRBJ2-6	.	CASSYGLSGANVLTF	TGTGCCAGCAGTTACGGTCTCTCTGGGGCCAACGTCCTGACTTTC
.	TRBV6-6	TRBJ2-5	.	CASSYGAGQETQYF	TGTGCCAGCAGTTACGGGGCAGGCCAAGAGACCCAGTACTTC
.	TRBV28	TRBJ2-7	.	CASSLLVYEQYF	TGTGCCAGCAGTTTACTAGTCTACGAGCAGTACTTC
.	TRBV7-2	TRBJ2-2	.	CASSFFGISVPGELFF	TGTGCCAGCAGCTTTTTTGGCATCAGCGTTCCCGGGGAGCTGTTTTTT
.	TRBV9	TRBJ1-2	few	CASSVAASYGYTF	TGTGCCAGCAGCGTAGCCGCCAGCTATGGCTACACCTTC
.	TRBV11-2	TRBJ1-2	.	CASSSLTGGGYTF	TGTGCCAGCAGCTCACTCACGGGGGGTGGCTACACCTTC
.	TRBV29-1	TRBJ2-5	.	CSVVLQAETQYF	TGCAGCGTTGTTCTACAGGCAGAGACCCAGTACTTC
.	TRBV10-1	TRBJ2-2	few	CASSVGMSSGELFF	TGCGCCAGCAGTGTGGGAATGAGTTCCGGGGAGCTGTTTTTT
.	TRBV19	TRBJ2-1	few	CASSIGGGYYNEQFF	TGTGCCAGTAGTATTGGGGGTGGCTACTACAATGAGCAGTTCTTC
.	TRBV6-6	TRBJ2-6	.	CASSSQDSGANVLTF	TGTGCCAGCAGTTCCCAGGACTCTGGGGCCAACGTCCTGACTTTC
TRBD1	TRBV14	TRBJ1-2	.	CASSQDRGARAGYTF	TGTGCCAGCAGCCAGGACAGGGGCGCCCGAGCGGGCTACACCTTC
.	TRBV18	TRBJ1-1	.	CASSPRGVRNTEAFF	TGTGCCAGCTCCCCAAGGGGGGTGAGGAACACTGAAGCTTTCTTT